This TCR beta chain was captured in a study of cytomegalovirus exposure and HLA in healthy donors. Looked up from germline, CDR1 is WSHSY and CDR2 is SAAADI. The CDR3 runs 14 residues. V was pared by 3 bases and J by 4 bases, with 12 bases between. The primer mix had 60 Vbeta and 13 Jbeta primers. Using immunoSEQ multiplex PCR, the repertoire was profiled, and TCRdb retains in-frame clones only, with some absent. The data hold roughly 160,000 clones, with approximately 71% observed a single time. The chain links TRBV10-2 to TRBJ2-5; D perhaps matches TRBD2 (5 bases). Sequenced material: PBMCs. The TCR comes from a girl between 5 and 17 years old in good health and CMV-seronegative. The DNA for the CDR3 is TGCGCCAGCAGTGAAAGCGGTTTCGGAGAGACCCAGTACTTC. Its translation is CASSESGFGETQYF.